This TCR beta chain was retrieved from a study of blood T cell repertoires in COVID-19. Study summary: Whether acute or convalescent, the COVID-19 samples came from the United States, Italy and Spain. The analysed material was cDNA or gDNA that came from T cells, B-cell-depleted T cells, or PBMCs.

Germline assignment: CDR1 MNHEY and CDR2 SMNVEV (reference sequence). This CDR3 is 17 amino acids long. V was cut by 2 bases and J by 0 bases, with 13 bases left in between. In the original workflow: From reference gene primer amplification, estimates of nucleated cell counts were derived. Sequencing was performed with immunoSEQ multiplex PCR; in TCRdb, only in-frame clones are kept and a portion is missing. For V, J and clone size, that table is used; D and trimming come from the DNA. The sample includes roughly 310,000 clones, roughly 90% seen only once; the top ten take around 4%. The sequence was collected from a woman aged 45-59 years with active or convalescent COVID-19. Source material: peripheral blood. The V call is TRBV27, the J call TRBJ1-4; a weak D match, TRBD1 (6 bases). As DNA, the CDR3 is TGTGCCAGCAGTTTAATCGGGACAAGGACAACTAATGAAAAACTGTTTTTT. It specifies CASSLIGTRTTNEKLFF.